The 11 T cell receptor beta chains presented below share a single source sample, sequenced in a study of T cell repertoires in cytomegalovirus infection. TCRdb redid the calling of the reads with MiXCR, one entry per CDR3 protein. The sample carries under 50,000 distinct CDR3 sequences, roughly 22% recorded once. These TCRs are of unknown antigen specificity. The sample was CD8+ T cells from cultured PBMCs, taken from culture after CMV antigen stimulation. The receptors come from a human donor in good health (CMV status not recorded). Some clones in this sample may be carry-over from other donors' samples.

The V gene is TRBV2, the J gene TRBJ1-1; D is perhaps TRBD1 (6 bases). The CDR3 loop spans 16 amino acids. Trimming pared 1 base from V and 8 bases from J, leaving 20 bases between. The germline V gene has CDR1 SNHLY and CDR2 FYNNEI. The CDR3 nucleotides read TGTGCCAGCAGTGAAGTTCTTGCGGCCACGACAGGAGAAGCTTTCTTT. Its protein product is CASSEVLAATTGEAFF.

The rearrangement links TRBV7-2 to TRBJ2-3, with D possibly being TRBD1 (5 bases). V dropped 2 bases and J dropped 2 bases, with 8 bases sitting between them. The CDR3 totals 14 residues. CDR1 and CDR2 from the germline V gene are SGHTA and FQGNSA. For the CDR3, the DNA is TGTGCCAGCAGCTTACGACAGTTCACAGATACGCAGTATTTT. Protein: CASSLRQFTDTQYF.

The chain joins TRBV7-9 to TRBJ2-2; 8 bases align to TRBD1. The length of the CDR3 is 13 residues. The J segment lost 7 bases and the V segment lost 4 bases, leaving 2 bases of the junction unmatched. The germline V gene has CDR1 SEHNR and CDR2 FQNEAQ (reference sequence). CDR3 protein: CASSSTGDGELFF. The CDR3 DNA reads as TGTGCCAGCAGCTCGACAGGGGACGGGGAGCTGTTTTTT.

The chain uses TRBV7-8 and TRBJ2-7; the D gene could be TRBD1 or TRBD2 (5 bases each). Germline CDR1 and CDR2: SGHVS and FQNEAQ. Between the trimmed V and J ends, which lost 1 base and 6 bases, there was a span of 16 bases. The CDR3 has 15 amino acids. As DNA, the CDR3 is TGTGCCAGCAGCTTAGAGAGAGGGACGGCTTCCGAGCAGTACTTC. As protein: CASSLERGTASEQYF.

A few counts support this clonotype. This chain joins TRBV7-8 and TRBJ2-3; 11 bases fit TRBD1. The V gene's germline CDR1 is SGHVS and CDR2 FQNEAQ. The CDR3 consists of 16 residues. V shed 5 bases, J shed 3 bases, and the junction held 7 bases outside the gene matches. The DNA for the CDR3 is TGTGCCAGCAGCCTTTGGGGGACAGGGGGGACAGATACGCAGTATTTT. As protein: CASSLWGTGGTDTQYF.

The rearrangement uses TRBV7-3 and TRBJ2-2, with D possibly being TRBD1 (5 bases). There are 16 residues in the CDR3. The germline CDR1 and CDR2 sequences are SGHTA and FQGTGA. V was trimmed by 4 bases and J by 7 bases, leaving 19 bases between them. The CDR3 DNA is TGTGCCAGCAGCTATTATGGGGCCGGAAATAACGGGGAGCTGTTTTTT. Its protein is CASSYYGAGNNGELFF.

J is TRBJ2-5 and V is TRBV6-5; D may be TRBD1 (5 bases). This CDR3 spans 11 amino acids. V shed 9 bases and J shed 4 bases, with 9 bases lying between them. CDR1 is MNHEY and CDR2 is SVGAGI in the germline V gene. CDR3: CARQESETQYF. Here the CDR3 DNA reads TGTGCCAGACAGGAATCAGAGACCCAGTACTTC.

The chain combines TRBV7-3 with TRBJ2-1, with D perhaps matching TRBD1 (5 bases). CDR1 is SGHTA and CDR2 is FQGTGA in the germline V gene. V lost 5 bases, J lost 6 bases, and 8 bases lay in between. This CDR3 spans 12 amino acids. The CDR3 here is CASSRQPNEQFF. The CDR3 DNA is TGTGCCAGCAGCCGACAGCCCAATGAGCAGTTCTTC.

This clonotype was observed a handful of times. The chain joins TRBV7-2 to TRBJ2-7, with 7 bases lining up with TRBD1. The CDR3 spans 14 residues. Losses at the gene ends were 1 base for V and 6 bases for J; bases not matched to a gene: 6. In germline, CDR1 is SGHTA, CDR2 FQGNSA. The CDR3 is CASSLGRGGFEQYF. The CDR3, as DNA: TGTGCCAGCAGCTTAGGACGAGGGGGCTTCGAGCAGTACTTC.

This clonotype appeared a few times. J is TRBJ1-1 and V is TRBV12-5; D remains unclear. The V end lost 1 base, the J end lost 1 base, and 4 bases lay between the germline ends. The germline V gene encodes CDR1 LGHNT and CDR2 FRNRAP. The CDR3 contains 13 residues. CDR3 coding DNA: TGTGCTAGTGGTTTGGGAGGGAACACTGAAGCTTTCTTT. Translation: CASGLGGNTEAFF.

This clonotype occurred a few times. This chain links TRBV7-2 with TRBJ2-3; tentatively, D is TRBD1 or TRBD2 (5 bases each). Trimming shortened V by 7 bases and J by 4 bases, and 15 bases separated the two germline ends. The CDR3 runs to 14 residues. CDR1 SGHTA and CDR2 FQGNSA come from the germline V gene. The CDR3 DNA sequence: TGTGCCAGCAACCTCGATCGGGGCCCAGATACGCAGTATTTT. Translation gives CASNLDRGPDTQYF.